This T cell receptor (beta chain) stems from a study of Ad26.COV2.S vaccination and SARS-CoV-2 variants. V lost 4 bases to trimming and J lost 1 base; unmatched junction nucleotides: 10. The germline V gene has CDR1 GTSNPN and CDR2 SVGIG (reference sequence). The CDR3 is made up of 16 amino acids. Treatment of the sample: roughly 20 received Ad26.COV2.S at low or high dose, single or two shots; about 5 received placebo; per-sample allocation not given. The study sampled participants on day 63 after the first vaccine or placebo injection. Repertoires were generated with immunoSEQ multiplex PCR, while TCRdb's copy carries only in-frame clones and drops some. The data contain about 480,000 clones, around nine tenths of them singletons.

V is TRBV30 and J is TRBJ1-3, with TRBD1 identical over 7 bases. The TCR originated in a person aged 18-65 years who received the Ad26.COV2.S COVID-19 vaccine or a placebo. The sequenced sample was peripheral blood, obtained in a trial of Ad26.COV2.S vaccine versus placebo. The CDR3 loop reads CAWTDGQAFSGNTIYF. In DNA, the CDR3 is TGTGCCTGGACCGACGGACAGGCCTTTTCTGGAAACACCATATATTTT.